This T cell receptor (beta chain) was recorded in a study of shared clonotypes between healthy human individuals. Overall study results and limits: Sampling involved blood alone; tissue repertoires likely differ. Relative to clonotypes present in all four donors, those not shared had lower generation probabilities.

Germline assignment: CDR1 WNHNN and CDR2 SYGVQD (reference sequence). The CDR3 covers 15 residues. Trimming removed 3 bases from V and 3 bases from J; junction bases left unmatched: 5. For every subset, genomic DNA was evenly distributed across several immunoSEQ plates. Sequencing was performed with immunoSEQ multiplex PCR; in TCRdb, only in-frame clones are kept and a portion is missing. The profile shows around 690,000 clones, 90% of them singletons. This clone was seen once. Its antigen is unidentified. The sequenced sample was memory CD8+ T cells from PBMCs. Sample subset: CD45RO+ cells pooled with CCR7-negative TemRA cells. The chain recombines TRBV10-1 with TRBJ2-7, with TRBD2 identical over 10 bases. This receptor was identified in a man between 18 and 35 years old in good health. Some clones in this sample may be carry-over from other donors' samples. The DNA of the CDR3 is TGCGCCAGCAGTGAAAAGGCTAGCGGGAGCTACGAGCAGTACTTC. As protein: CASSEKASGSYEQYF.